This TCR beta chain was observed in a study of Ad26.COV2.S vaccination and SARS-CoV-2 variants. Looked up from germline, CDR1 is SGDLS and CDR2 is YYNGEE. The CDR3 is made up of 16 amino acids. Deletions cut 3 bases from V and 1 base from J, with 13 bases between. The protocol was immunoSEQ multiplex PCR, while the TCRdb copy is restricted to in-frame clones and leaves out a portion. The sample records some 500,000 clones, approximately 92% being singletons. This sample's treatment: roughly 18 received Ad26.COV2.S at low or high dose, single or two shots; 5 received placebo; per-sample allocation not given. Collection of the samples took place on day 63 after the first injection of vaccine or placebo.

This chain uses TRBV9 with TRBJ2-2, with D perhaps given as TRBD1 or TRBD2 (5 bases each). The receptor was derived from a person aged 18-65 years who received the Ad26.COV2.S COVID-19 vaccine or a placebo. Here the sequenced sample was peripheral blood, taken in a trial of Ad26.COV2.S vaccine versus placebo. DNA of the CDR3: TGTGCCAGCAGCGGAGGGACCCCGCGGAACACCGGGGAGCTGTTTTTT. It yields the protein CASSGGTPRNTGELFF.